This entry lists 8 T cell receptor beta chains sequenced from one sample in a study of regulatory T cells in long-lasting Graves disease. The time point was: newly diagnosed GD, antithyroid drugs for less than 3 months. The TCR library was made from RNA that had been extracted from PBMCs in TRIzol. Building the TCR beta libraries relied on iRepertoire HTBI primers, and CDR3 regions underwent Arm-PCR. TCRdb independently ran MiXCR on the multiplex PCR reads; one entry per CDR3 protein. The profile shows approximately 440,000 distinct CDR3 sequences, about a sixth of them singletons. This sample was also put to use in a study of T cells in Graves' hyperthyroidism and ophthalmopathy.

Material: peripheral blood mononuclear cells (PBMCs), obtained at new diagnosis, from a patient treated with antithyroid drugs. These receptors originate from a man aged 35-49 years with Graves disease.

In its sample, this clonotype was seen many times. This chain links TRBV5-1 with TRBJ2-1; the D is unclear. The CDR3 is made up of 15 amino acids. V was pared by 4 bases and J by 6 bases, with 17 bases between. In germline, CDR1 is SGHRS, CDR2 YFSETQ. CDR3 DNA sequence: TGCGCCAGCAGCAAAACACCGGAGCCGGGCAATGAGCAGTTCTTC. Amino acids: CASSKTPEPGNEQFF.

The chain couples TRBV19 to TRBJ2-2; 9 bases match TRBD1. The length of the CDR3 is 17 residues. Germline CDR1 reads LNHDA; CDR2 reads SQIVND (reference sequence). V lost 8 bases to trimming and J lost 2 bases; unmatched junction nucleotides: 12. The chain's CDR3 is CASQWRTGDSNTGELFF. The CDR3 bases are TGTGCCAGTCAATGGAGGACAGGGGACTCCAACACCGGGGAGCTGTTTTTT.

This clonotype was detected many times. The chain links TRBV28 to TRBJ2-1; 9 nucleotides match TRBD2. Germline lookup yields CDR1 MDHEN and CDR2 SYDVKM. The CDR3 runs to 14 residues. The junction had 5 bases not matched to a gene; V was cut back by 6 bases and J by 5 bases. In DNA, the CDR3 is TGTGCCAGCAGCCTACTAGCGGGCCACAATGAGCAGTTCTTC. Protein: CASSLLAGHNEQFF.

On this clonotype: A read error is possible here, since a much larger clone lies one base away. The chain employs TRBV27 and TRBJ1-5; possibly TRBD1 for D (5 bases). The length of the CDR3 is 15 residues. V was pared by 3 bases and J by 0 bases, with 9 bases between. CDR1 and CDR2 from the germline V gene are MNHEY and SMNVEV (reference sequence). The CDR3 spells CASSLKGYSNQPQHF. CDR3 nucleotide sequence: TGTGCCAGCAGTTTGAAGGGGTATAGCAATCAGCCCCAGCATTTT.

This clonotype appeared many times. J is TRBJ2-7 and V is TRBV28; 8 bases are shared with TRBD1. Germline V gene sequence: CDR1 MDHEN, CDR2 SYDVKM. The ends lost 3 bases at V and 2 bases at J; junction bases unmatched: 12. CDR3 length: 17 amino acids. CDR3 protein: CASSFHINHRGTYEQYF. CDR3 nucleotides: TGTGCCAGCAGTTTTCACATCAATCACAGGGGGACCTACGAGCAGTACTTC.

Many counts were recorded for this clonotype. The chain joins TRBV20-1 to TRBJ2-3, with 8 bases identical to TRBD2. CDR1 DFQATT and CDR2 SNEGSKA come from the germline V gene (reference sequence). With V trimmed by 4 bases and J by 10 bases, 7 bases remained unmatched. This CDR3 comprises 12 residues. The DNA for the CDR3 is TGCAGTGCTACGGGACTAGACCCTTCGCAGTATTTT. Translated, it gives CSATGLDPSQYF.

The sample holds many counts of this clonotype. The chain combines TRBV2 with TRBJ1-5, with TRBD1 as a possible D gene (5 bases). CDR3 length equals 15 residues. V lost 3 bases, J lost 2 bases, and 11 bases lay in between. Germline-derived CDR1 and CDR2 are SNHLY and FYNNEI. The CDR3 spells CASSDVLRGNQPQHF. The CDR3 DNA sequence: TGTGCCAGCAGTGACGTCCTCAGGGGCAATCAGCCCCAGCATTTT.

The chain carries TRBV6-1 and TRBJ1-4; D is uncertain. Germline-derived CDR1 and CDR2 are MNHNS and SASEGT. The CDR3 spans 14 residues. V was clipped by 10 bases and J by 3 bases, with 15 bases between them. CDR3: CATLRGGPNEKLFF. CDR3 sequence (DNA): TGTGCCACCCTTCGAGGCGGACCTAATGAAAAACTGTTTTTT.